This T cell receptor beta chain was found in a study of T cell repertoires in cytomegalovirus infection. Study as a whole: Indications came from public TCR beta signatures; they pointed to CMV infection and to a matching HLA type. General study findings and limits: HLA-C-restricted TCR beta clonotypes specific for CMV led the ex vivo response.

Using its own MiXCR run on the reads, TCRdb lists one record per CDR3 protein. The sample shows 500,000 or so distinct CDR3 sequences, more than 15% of them seen only once. This clonotype has at least ten counts. What it recognizes is unknown. V trimming: 3 bases; J trimming: 0 bases; junction bases outside the gene matches: 8. The germline V gene encodes CDR1 SGDLS and CDR2 YYNGEE. The CDR3 sequence is 16 residues long. The rearrangement uses TRBV9 and TRBJ1-2; 7 nucleotides match TRBD1. The sequencing sample was made of CD8+ T cells from PBMCs. This sequence originates from a human donor in good health (CMV status not recorded). Some clones in this sample may be carry-over from other donors' samples. The CDR3 loop is CASSEHRQGANYGYTF. CDR3 coding DNA: TGTGCCAGCAGCGAGCATAGACAGGGAGCTAACTATGGCTACACCTTC.